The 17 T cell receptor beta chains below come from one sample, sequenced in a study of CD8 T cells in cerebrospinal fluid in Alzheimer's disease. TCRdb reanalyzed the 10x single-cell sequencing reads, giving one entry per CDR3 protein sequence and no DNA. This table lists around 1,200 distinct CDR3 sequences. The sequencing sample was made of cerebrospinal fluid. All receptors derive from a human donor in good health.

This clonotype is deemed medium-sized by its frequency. The chain's CDR3 is CSARAPPSRGEETQYF. V is TRBV20-1 and J is TRBJ2-5; the D call from TCRdb, TRBD1, cannot be confirmed without DNA. The germline V gene has CDR1 DFQATT and CDR2 SNEGSKA (reference sequence). The CDR3 contains 16 residues.

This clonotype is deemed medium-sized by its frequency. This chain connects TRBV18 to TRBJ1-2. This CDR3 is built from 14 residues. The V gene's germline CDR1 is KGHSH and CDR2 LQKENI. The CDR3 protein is CASSPPWEFGGYTF. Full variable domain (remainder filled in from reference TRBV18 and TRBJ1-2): NAGVMQNPRHLVRRRGQEARLRCSPMKGHSHVYWYRQLPEEGLKFMVYLQKENIIDESGMPKERFSAEFPKEGPSILRIQQVVRGDSAAYFCASSPPWEFGGYTFGSGTRLTVV.

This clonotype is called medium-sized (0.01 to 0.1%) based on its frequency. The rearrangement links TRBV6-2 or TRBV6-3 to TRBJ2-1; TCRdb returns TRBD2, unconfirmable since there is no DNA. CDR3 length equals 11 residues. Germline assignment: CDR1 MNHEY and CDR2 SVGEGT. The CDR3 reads CASSQGPTTFF.

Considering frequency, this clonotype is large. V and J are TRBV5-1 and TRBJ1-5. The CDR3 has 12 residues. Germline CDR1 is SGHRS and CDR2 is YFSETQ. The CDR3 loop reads CASKWGFQPQHF.

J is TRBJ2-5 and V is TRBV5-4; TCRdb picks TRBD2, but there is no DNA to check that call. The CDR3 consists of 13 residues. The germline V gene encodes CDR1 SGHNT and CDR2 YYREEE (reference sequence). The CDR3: CASSFSGGETQYF.

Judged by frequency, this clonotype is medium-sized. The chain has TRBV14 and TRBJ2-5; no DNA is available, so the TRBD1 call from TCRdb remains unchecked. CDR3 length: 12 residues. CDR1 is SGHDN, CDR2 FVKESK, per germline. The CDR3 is CASSPPGETQYF.

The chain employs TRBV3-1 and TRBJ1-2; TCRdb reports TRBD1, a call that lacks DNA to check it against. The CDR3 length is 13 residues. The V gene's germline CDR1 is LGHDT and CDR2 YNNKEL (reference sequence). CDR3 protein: CASSRDRDYGYTF. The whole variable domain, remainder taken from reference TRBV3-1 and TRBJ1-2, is DTAVSQTPKYLVTQMGNDKSIKCEQNLGHDTMYWYKQDSKKFLKIMFSYNNKELIINETVPNRFSPKSPDKAHLNLHINSLELGDSAVYFCASSRDRDYGYTFGSGTRLTVV.

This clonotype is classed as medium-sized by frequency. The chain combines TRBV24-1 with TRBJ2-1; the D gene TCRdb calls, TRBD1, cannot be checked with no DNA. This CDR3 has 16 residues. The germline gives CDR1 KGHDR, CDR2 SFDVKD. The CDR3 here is CATSDPRASGGLEQFF.

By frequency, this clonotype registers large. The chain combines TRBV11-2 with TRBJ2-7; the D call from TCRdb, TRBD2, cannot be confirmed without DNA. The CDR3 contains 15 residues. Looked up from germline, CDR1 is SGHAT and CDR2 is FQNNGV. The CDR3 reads CASSFGTSASYEQYF.

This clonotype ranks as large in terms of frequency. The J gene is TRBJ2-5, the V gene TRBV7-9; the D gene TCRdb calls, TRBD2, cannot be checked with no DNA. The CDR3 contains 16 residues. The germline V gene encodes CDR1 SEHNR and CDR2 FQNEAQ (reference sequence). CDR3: CASSRPGLQYQETQYF.

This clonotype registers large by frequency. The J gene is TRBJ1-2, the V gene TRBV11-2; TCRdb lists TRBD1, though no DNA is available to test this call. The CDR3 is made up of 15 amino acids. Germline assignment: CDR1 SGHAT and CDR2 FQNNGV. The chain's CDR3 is CASSRAQGVNYGYTF. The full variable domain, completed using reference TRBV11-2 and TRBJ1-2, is EAGVAQSPRYKIIEKRQSVAFWCNPISGHATLYWYQQILGQGPKLLIQFQNNGVVDDSQLPKDRFSAERLKGVDSTLKIQPAKLEDSAVYLCASSRAQGVNYGYTFGSGTRLTVV.

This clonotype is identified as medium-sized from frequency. The CDR3 loop is CASSPYGTNTGELFF. This sequence joins TRBV18 and TRBJ2-2. The germline V gene encodes CDR1 KGHSH and CDR2 LQKENI. There are 15 residues in the CDR3.

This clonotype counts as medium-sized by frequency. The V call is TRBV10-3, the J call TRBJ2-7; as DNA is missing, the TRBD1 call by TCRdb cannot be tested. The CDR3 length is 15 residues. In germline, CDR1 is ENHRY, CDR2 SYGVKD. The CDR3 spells CAISDQGQGTYEQYF.

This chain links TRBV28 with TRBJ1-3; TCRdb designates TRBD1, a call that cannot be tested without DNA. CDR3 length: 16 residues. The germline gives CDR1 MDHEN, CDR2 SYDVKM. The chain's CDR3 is CASSSPWGASGNTIYF.

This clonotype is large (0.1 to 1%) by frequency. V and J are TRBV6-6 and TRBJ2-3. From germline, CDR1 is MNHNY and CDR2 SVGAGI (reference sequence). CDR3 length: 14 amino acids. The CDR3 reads CASSNRKPTDTQYF.

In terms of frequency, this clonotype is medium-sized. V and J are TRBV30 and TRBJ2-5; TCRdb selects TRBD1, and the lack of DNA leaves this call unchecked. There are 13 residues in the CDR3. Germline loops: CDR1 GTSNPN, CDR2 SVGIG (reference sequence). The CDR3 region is CAWSVGGAGTQYF.

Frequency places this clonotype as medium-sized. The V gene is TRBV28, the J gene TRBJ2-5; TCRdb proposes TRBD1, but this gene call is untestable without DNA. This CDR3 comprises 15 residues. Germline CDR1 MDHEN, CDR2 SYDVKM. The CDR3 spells CASSTGGAGGETQYF.